What follows describes a single TCR beta chain. Its specificity is not known. In the same sample, other DNA sequences code for this CDR3. This entry comes from a study of persistence of HIV-infected CD4 T cells. Regarding the study as a whole: Degenerate expanded CDR3beta sequences were enriched among CMV- and Gag-responding cells.

Sequencing used immunoSEQ version 4 in survey mode. Profiling relied on immunoSEQ multiplex PCR, and the TCRdb table lists in-frame clones only, not all of them. The sample yields 35,000 to 55,000 clones, about 87% seen once. Anti-CD3/anti-CD28 beads served as a nonspecific positive control stimulus. Responding CD4+ T cells were sorted by upregulation of both CD40 ligand and CD69. Donors had CD4+ T cell counts above 400 cells/uL and were CMV-seropositive. The V gene lost 2 bases and the J gene lost 4 bases, with 5 bases spanning the gap. The CDR3 runs 13 residues. Germline CDR1 SGHVS, CDR2 FNYEAQ. The J gene is TRBJ2-2, the V gene TRBV7-6, with D hard to call. Source: CD4+ T cells sorted from PBMCs after approximately 19-hour stimulation, taken from a patient who received antiretroviral therapy. The receptor was derived from an adult woman with HIV who was CMV-seropositive. The CDR3 DNA follows: TGTGCCAGCAGCTTATCTGGCACCGGGGAGCTGTTTTTT. It translates to CASSLSGTGELFF.